Described below is a single T cell receptor (beta chain) sequence and its context. The table lists this clonotype with many counts. The specificity of this receptor is unknown. Nothing much larger sits one base from this clone, and base qualities are not available. The data stem from a study of T-cell reconstitution after alpha-beta-depleted transplantation in children (dated by TCRdb to the mid-2010s). Broadly, across the study: Using TCR repertoire profiling, the study quantitatively followed how T-cell immune reconstitution unfolded in children after TCRalphabeta/CD19-depleted allogeneic hematopoietic cell transplantation.

CDR1 and CDR2 are read off the germline V gene as MDHEN and SYDVKM. Including the terminal cysteine and phenylalanine, the CDR3 comprises 17 residues. The DNA shown is the 51-base CDR3, in frame from base 1. Relative to germline, V is missing 4 bases and J is missing 8 bases, with 14 bases of the junction outside any gene match. The sample's treatment or condition label, decoded: allogeneic hematopoietic cell transplantation with graft depleted of TCRalphabeta T cells and CD19 B cells. TCRalphabeta/CD19-depleted allogeneic hematopoietic cell grafts were given to the transplant recipients, all of whom were children. The paper as a whole reports these results and caveats: Over the following months the frequencies of hyperexpanded clones went down, and after one year T-cell counts and TCRbeta diversity were mostly credited to newly produced T cells. In some patients, the high TCRbeta diversity seen at day 60 was put down to recipient T cells and intrathymic progenitors that had survived conditioning. Apparently early alphabetaT-cell count recovery about two months after transplant reportedly relied on only several hundred rapidly expanded clones derived from non-depleted graft cells.

Libraries were constructed by PCR. The reads were generated on an Illumina HiSeq 2500. TCR library preparation used molecular barcoding, with unique molecular identifiers applied to normalize quantification of the TCRbeta repertoire. The public reads were quality trimmed at Q25 with fastp and then assembled into clones with MiXCR by TCRdb, keeping productive beta chains. For every CDR3 protein sequence, its rows merge into one entry that carries the most common genes and DNA. The sample data list 600,000 to 800,000 distinct CDR3 sequences, and roughly 14% of these were observed just once. Of the sample, 0.79% falls within the top ten clones.

The TCR was taken from a girl aged 2 to 10 with congenital amegakaryocytic thrombocytopenia, due to receive a stem cell transplant. Specimen: PBMCs, collected before TCRalphabeta/CD19-depleted stem cell transplant. The V gene is TRBV28 and the J gene is TRBJ2-1, and 10 junctional nucleotides match TRBD2. Here the CDR3 is given as CASSSNLAGDTFDEQFF. At the DNA level, the sequence is TGTGCCAGCAGTTCAAATCTAGCGGGAGACACGTTCGATGAGCAGTTCTTC.